The present entry profiles one T cell receptor (beta chain) with its context. What it binds is unknown. TCRdb's copy holds only in-frame clones and misses some; the assay was immunoSEQ multiplex PCR. This sample has 160,000 or so clones; under 90% occur once, and the top ten carry less than 6%. The data were obtained in a study of cytotoxic CD8 clonotypes in ibrutinib-treated CLL. Looking at the study overall: Partial responders around 24, complete 2; approximately 12 progressed and approximately 15 stayed in remission by median around 68 months. Study-level results: The clonality rise at ibrutinib response reflected private clonotype expansion. The times at which samples were taken varied between sustained-remission and progressing patients. Higher circulating CD8+ T-cell counts strongly accompanied higher baseline clonality, above age-matched healthy donors.

V gave up 0 bases and J gave up 11 bases, with 13 bases separating them. CDR3 length: 13 residues. Germline CDR1 reads SGHAT; CDR2 reads FQNNGV. The sequences come from PBMCs, collected after 24 months of ibrutinib treatment. The V gene is TRBV11-2, the J gene TRBJ1-1; D is ambiguous. The source of this sequence is a human donor with chronic lymphocytic leukemia. CDR3 region: CASSLESGVNAFF. Written as DNA, the CDR3 is TGTGCCAGCAGCTTAGAGTCAGGAGTGAATGCTTTCTTT. Together with reference TRBV11-2 and TRBJ1-1, the CDR3 gives the full variable domain: EAGVAQSPRYKIIEKRQSVAFWCNPISGHATLYWYQQILGQGPKLLIQFQNNGVVDDSQLPKDRFSAERLKGVDSTLKIQPAKLEDSAVYLCASSLESGVNAFFGQGTRLTVV.